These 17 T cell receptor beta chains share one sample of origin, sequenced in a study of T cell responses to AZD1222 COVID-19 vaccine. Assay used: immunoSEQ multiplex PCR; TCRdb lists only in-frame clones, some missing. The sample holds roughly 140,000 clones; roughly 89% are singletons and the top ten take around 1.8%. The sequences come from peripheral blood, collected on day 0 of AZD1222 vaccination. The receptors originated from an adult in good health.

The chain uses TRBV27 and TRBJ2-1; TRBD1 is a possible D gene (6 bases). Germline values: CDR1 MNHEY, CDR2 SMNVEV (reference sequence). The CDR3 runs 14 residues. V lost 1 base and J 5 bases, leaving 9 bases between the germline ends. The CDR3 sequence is CASSLLGQNNEQFF. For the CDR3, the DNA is TGTGCCAGCAGTTTATTGGGACAAAACAATGAGCAGTTCTTC.

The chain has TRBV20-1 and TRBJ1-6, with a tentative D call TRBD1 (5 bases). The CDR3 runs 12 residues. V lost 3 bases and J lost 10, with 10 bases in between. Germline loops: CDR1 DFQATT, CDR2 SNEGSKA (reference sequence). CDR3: CSASTGDSPLHF. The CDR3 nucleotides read TGCAGTGCTAGTACGGGGGACTCACCCCTCCACTTT.

The CDR3 here is CATSLAGPYNEQFF. Written as DNA, the CDR3 is TGTGCCACCTCTTTAGCGGGACCCTACAATGAGCAGTTCTTC. The V call is TRBV24-1, the J call TRBJ2-1, with 8 bases aligning to TRBD2. Trimming removed 9 bases from V and 2 bases from J; junction bases left unmatched: 5. CDR1 and CDR2 (germline): KGHDR, SFDVKD. This CDR3 spans 14 amino acids.

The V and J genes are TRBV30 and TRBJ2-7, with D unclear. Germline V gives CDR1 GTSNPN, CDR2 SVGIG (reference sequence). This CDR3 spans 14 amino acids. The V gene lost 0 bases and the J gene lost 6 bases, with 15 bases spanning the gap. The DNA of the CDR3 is TGTGCCTGGAGTGTAAAGCCCCGAACGGGCGAGCAGTACTTC. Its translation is CAWSVKPRTGEQYF.

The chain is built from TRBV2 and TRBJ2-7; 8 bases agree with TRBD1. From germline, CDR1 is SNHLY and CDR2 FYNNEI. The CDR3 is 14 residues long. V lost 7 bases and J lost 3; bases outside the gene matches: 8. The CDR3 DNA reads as TGTGCCAGCACCGGGGACAGGACCCTCTACGAGCAGTACTTC. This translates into CASTGDRTLYEQYF.

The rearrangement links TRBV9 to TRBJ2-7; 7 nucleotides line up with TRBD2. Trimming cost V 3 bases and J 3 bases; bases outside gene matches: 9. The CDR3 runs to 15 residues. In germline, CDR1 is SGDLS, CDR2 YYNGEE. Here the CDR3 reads CASSAATSAIYEQYF. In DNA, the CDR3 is TGTGCCAGCAGCGCAGCTACTAGCGCAATCTACGAGCAGTACTTC.

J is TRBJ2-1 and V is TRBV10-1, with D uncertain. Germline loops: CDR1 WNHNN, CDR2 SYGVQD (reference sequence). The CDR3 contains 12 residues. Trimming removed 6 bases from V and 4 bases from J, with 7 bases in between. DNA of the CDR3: TGCGCCAGCAGCTGGCCTTACAATGAGCAGTTCTTC. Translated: CASSWPYNEQFF.

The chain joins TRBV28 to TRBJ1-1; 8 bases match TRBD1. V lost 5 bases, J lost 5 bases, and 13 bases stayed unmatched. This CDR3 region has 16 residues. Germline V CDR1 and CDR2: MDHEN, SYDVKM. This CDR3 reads CASSQTMDRVRTEAFF. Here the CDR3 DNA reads TGTGCCAGCAGTCAAACTATGGACAGGGTGAGGACTGAAGCTTTCTTT. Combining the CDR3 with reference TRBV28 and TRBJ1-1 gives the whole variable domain DVKVTQSSRYLVKRTGEKVFLECVQDMDHENMFWYRQDPGLGLRLIYFSYDVKMKEKGDIPEGYSVSREKKERFSLILESASTNQTSMYLCASSQTMDRVRTEAFFGQGTRLTVV.

This chain's CDR3 is CASSPQGLETQYF. CDR3 DNA sequence: TGTGCCAGCTCACCACAGGGGTTGGAGACCCAGTACTTC. The chain links TRBV18 to TRBJ2-5; tentative D call: TRBD1 (5 bases). The CDR3 runs to 13 residues. The germline CDR1 and CDR2 sequences are KGHSH and LQKENI. The V gene lost 1 base and the J gene lost 5 bases, with 8 bases spanning the gap. Full variable domain (missing parts from reference TRBV18 and TRBJ2-5): NAGVMQNPRHLVRRRGQEARLRCSPMKGHSHVYWYRQLPEEGLKFMVYLQKENIIDESGMPKERFSAEFPKEGPSILRIQQVVRGDSAAYFCASSPQGLETQYFGPGTRLLVL.

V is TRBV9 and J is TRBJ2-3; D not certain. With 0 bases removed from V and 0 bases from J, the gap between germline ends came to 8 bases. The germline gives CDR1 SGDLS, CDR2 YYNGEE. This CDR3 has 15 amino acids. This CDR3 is CASSVVLTSTDTQYF. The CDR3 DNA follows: TGTGCCAGCAGCGTAGTCCTAACTAGCACAGATACGCAGTATTTT.

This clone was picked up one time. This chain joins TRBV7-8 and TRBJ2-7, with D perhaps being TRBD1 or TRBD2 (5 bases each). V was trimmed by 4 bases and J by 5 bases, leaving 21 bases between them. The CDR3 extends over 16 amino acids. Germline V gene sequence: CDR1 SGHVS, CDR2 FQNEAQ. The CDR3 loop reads CASSWQGLSSRDEQYF. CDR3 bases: TGTGCCAGCAGCTGGCAGGGCTTATCTTCGCGGGACGAGCAGTACTTC.

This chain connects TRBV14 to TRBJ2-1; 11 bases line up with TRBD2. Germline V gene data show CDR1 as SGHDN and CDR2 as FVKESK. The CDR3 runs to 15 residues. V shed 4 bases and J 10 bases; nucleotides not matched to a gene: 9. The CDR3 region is CASSLTSGALGEQFF. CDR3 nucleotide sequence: TGTGCCAGCAGCCTGACTAGCGGGGCCCTCGGGGAGCAGTTCTTC.

The CDR3 loop reads CSASAGFSNQPQHF. CDR3 nucleotides: TGCAGTGCTAGTGCTGGGTTCAGCAATCAGCCCCAGCATTTT. The rearrangement uses TRBV20-1 and TRBJ1-5; D is unclear. CDR3 length: 14 residues. V was trimmed by 3 bases and J by 1 base, leaving 10 bases between them. The V gene's germline CDR1 is DFQATT and CDR2 SNEGSKA (reference sequence).

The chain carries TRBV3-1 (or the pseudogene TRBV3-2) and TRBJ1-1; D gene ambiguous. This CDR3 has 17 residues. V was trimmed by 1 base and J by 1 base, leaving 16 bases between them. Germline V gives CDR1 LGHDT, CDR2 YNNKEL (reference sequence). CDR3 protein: CASSQGGGWRTNTEAFF. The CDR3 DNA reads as TGTGCCAGCAGCCAAGGCGGAGGTTGGAGGACGAACACTGAAGCTTTCTTT.

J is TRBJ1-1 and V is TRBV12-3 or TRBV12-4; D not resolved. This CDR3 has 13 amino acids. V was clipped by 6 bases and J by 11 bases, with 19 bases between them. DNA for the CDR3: TGTGCCAGCAGGACACGCAGGCTTCGGGTGGCTTTCTTT. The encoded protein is CASRTRRLRVAFF.

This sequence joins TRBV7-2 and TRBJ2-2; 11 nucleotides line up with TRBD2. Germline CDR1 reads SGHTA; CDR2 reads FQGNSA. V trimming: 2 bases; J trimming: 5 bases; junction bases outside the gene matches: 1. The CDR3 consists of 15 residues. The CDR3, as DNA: TGTGCCAGCAGCTTACTAGCGGGAGGAACCGGGGAGCTGTTTTTT. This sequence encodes CASSLLAGGTGELFF.

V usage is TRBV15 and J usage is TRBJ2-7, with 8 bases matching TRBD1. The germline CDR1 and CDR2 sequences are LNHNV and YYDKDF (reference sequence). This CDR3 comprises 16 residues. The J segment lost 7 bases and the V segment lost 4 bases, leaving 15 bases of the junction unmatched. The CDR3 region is CATSTGGAGTPLEQYF. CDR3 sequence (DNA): TGTGCCACCAGCACAGGGGGCGCAGGGACCCCCTTAGAGCAGTACTTC.